Below are 30 T cell receptor beta chains sequenced from a single sample in a study of T-cell reconstitution after alpha-beta-depleted transplantation in children. TCRbeta library preparation incorporated unique molecular identifiers. A single record per CDR3 protein comes from TCRdb applying MiXCR to the PCR reads. The data show about a million distinct CDR3 sequences, with 25% to 35% seen just once and over 25% held by the top ten. The sequencing here drew on PBMCs, mostly from graft donor cells, taken 360 days after TCRalphabeta/CD19-depleted stem cell transplant. These receptors were obtained from a boy younger than two who had a stem cell transplant for SCID, so the T cells may come from the graft donor.

J is TRBJ2-1 and V is TRBV2, with D unclear. Between the trimmed V and J ends, which lost 6 bases and 11 bases, there was a span of 11 bases. This CDR3 comprises 11 residues. Per germline, CDR1 SNHLY and CDR2 FYNNEI. CDR3 sequence: CASRPDPKQFF. The CDR3, as DNA: TGTGCCAGCAGGCCGGACCCAAAGCAGTTCTTC.

Only a few counts were recorded for this clonotype. The chain recombines TRBV20-1 with TRBJ2-1; 9 bases are a match to TRBD2. This CDR3 comprises 16 residues. The V gene's germline CDR1 is DFQATT and CDR2 SNEGSKA (reference sequence). Losses at the gene ends were 0 bases for V and 4 bases for J; bases not matched to a gene: 7. CDR3 sequence reads: CSAREMGAGGYNEQFF. CDR3 sequence (DNA): TGCAGTGCTAGAGAAATGGGAGCGGGGGGTTACAATGAGCAGTTCTTC.

The V gene is TRBV7-2, the J gene TRBJ1-2, with 7 bases fitting TRBD1. The CDR3 consists of 15 residues. Germline V gene lookup returns CDR1 SGHTA and CDR2 FQGNSA. Unmatched junction bases numbered 6, after V lost 5 bases and J lost 0 bases. The CDR3 loop reads CASSLRQGANYGYTF. CDR3 DNA sequence: TGTGCCAGCAGCCTTAGACAGGGAGCTAACTATGGCTACACCTTC.

This chain uses TRBV2 with TRBJ2-2; D gene unclear. CDR1 is SNHLY, CDR2 FYNNEI, per germline. The CDR3 totals 14 residues. The V and J ends lost 7 bases and 6 bases respectively, with 15 bases between them. The CDR3 loop reads CASIFEQPPGELFF. The DNA of the CDR3 is TGTGCCAGCATCTTTGAACAGCCACCCGGGGAGCTGTTTTTT. Complete variable domain (other parts from reference TRBV2 and TRBJ2-2): EPEVTQTPSHQVTQMGQEVILRCVPISNHLYFYWYRQILGQKVEFLVSFYNNEISEKSEIFDDQFSVERPDGSNFTLKIRSTKLEDSAMYFCASIFEQPPGELFFGEGSRLTVL.

J is TRBJ1-4 and V is TRBV12-3 or TRBV12-4; D perhaps matches TRBD1 (5 bases). CDR3 length: 18 residues. Trimming cost V 3 bases and J 3 bases, with 20 bases left between them. CDR3 amino acids: CASSLSSNRQIANEKLFF. The CDR3, as DNA: TGTGCCAGCAGTTTGAGTTCGAACAGACAGATAGCTAATGAAAAACTGTTTTTT.

This clonotype has more than one count but fewer than ten. The CDR3 here is CASSQDQGQGGYYGYTF. CDR3 DNA sequence: TGCGCCAGCAGCCAAGACCAAGGGCAGGGTGGTTACTATGGCTACACCTTC. The chain couples TRBV4-1 to TRBJ1-2; D possibly corresponds to TRBD1 (5 bases). This CDR3 is 17 amino acids long. CDR1 and CDR2 (germline): MGHRA, YSYEKL. V was cut by 0 bases and J by 3 bases, with 17 bases left in between.

The CDR3 region is CASSLEGQAYEQYF. In DNA form, the CDR3 reads TGCGCCAGCAGCTTGGAGGGACAGGCCTACGAGCAGTACTTC. V and J are TRBV5-1 and TRBJ2-7, with 8 bases that match TRBD1. Germline V gene data show CDR1 as SGHRS and CDR2 as YFSETQ. V lost 0 bases and J lost 2; bases outside the gene matches: 1. This CDR3 has 14 residues.

This chain connects TRBV7-9 to TRBJ2-3; D uncertain. V lost 5 bases, J lost 3 bases, and 15 bases lay in between. Germline CDR1 and CDR2: SEHNR and FQNEAQ (reference sequence). This CDR3 has 15 amino acids. The CDR3 loop is CASSPVGVRTDTQYF. The CDR3 region has the DNA TGTGCCAGCAGCCCCGTGGGTGTGAGAACAGATACGCAGTATTTT.

CDR3 DNA: TGCAGTCGCGGGGAGGAGGTGAGGGCTTTCTTT. As protein: CSRGEEVRAFF. The chain joins TRBV20-1 to TRBJ1-1; no clear D gene. Germline V gene lookup returns CDR1 DFQATT and CDR2 SNEGSKA (reference sequence). The CDR3 loop spans 11 amino acids. V lost 8 bases to trimming and J lost 11 bases, with 18 bases between them.

The CDR3, as DNA: TGTGCCAGCAGCCACGGGGAGCTGTTTTTT. Its protein is CASSHGELFF. J is TRBJ2-2 and V is TRBV12-3 or TRBV12-4, with no clear D. This CDR3 is 10 amino acids long. V was clipped by 6 bases and J by 7 bases, with 3 bases between them.

This clonotype was detected a few times. The rearrangement uses TRBV7-6 and TRBJ1-1; D might be TRBD1 (5 bases). The CDR3 is 15 amino acids. V dropped 0 bases and J dropped 5 bases, with 13 bases sitting between them. Per the germline V gene, CDR1 is SGHVS and CDR2 is FNYEAQ. In DNA form, the CDR3 reads TGTGCCAGCAGCTTAGCGCAATGGGGCTGGACTGAAGCTTTCTTT. This gives the protein CASSLAQWGWTEAFF. The full variable domain, with the rest looked up from reference TRBV7-6 and TRBJ1-1, is GAGVSQSPRYKVTKRGQDVALRCDPISGHVSLYWYRQALGQGPEFLTYFNYEAQQDKSGLPNDRFSAERPEGSISTLTIQRTEQRDSAMYRCASSLAQWGWTEAFFGQGTRLTVV.

The V call is TRBV15, the J call TRBJ2-1, with unresolved D. The germline gives CDR1 LNHNV, CDR2 YYDKDF (reference sequence). This CDR3 is 13 amino acids long. Trimming pared 6 bases from V and 7 bases from J, leaving 13 bases between. In nucleotides, the CDR3 is TGTGCCACCAGTCGAAGACCCGGGAATGAGCAGTTCTTC. It specifies CATSRRPGNEQFF. The full variable domain, in which reference TRBV15 and TRBJ2-1 provide the parts outside the CDR3, is DAMVIQNPRYQVTQFGKPVTLSCSQTLNHNVMYWYQQKSSQAPKLLFHYYDKDFNNEADTPDNFQSRRPNTSFCFLDIRSPGLGDTAMYLCATSRRPGNEQFFGPGTRLTVL.

This clonotype was observed a handful of times. The chain combines TRBV5-1 with TRBJ1-4, with unresolved D. Germline values: CDR1 SGHRS, CDR2 YFSETQ. The V end lost 7 bases, the J end lost 6 bases, and 22 bases lay between the germline ends. The CDR3 runs to 16 residues. Written as DNA, the CDR3 is TGCGCCAGCCGCGTAACGTTCGGGAACAAATATGAAAAACTGTTTTTT. This translates into CASRVTFGNKYEKLFF.

Concerning this clonotype itself: An end of the junction does not agree with germline; a read error may underlie this. The rearrangement uses TRBV12-3 or TRBV12-4 and TRBJ2-1; 9 nucleotides align to TRBD2. The CDR3 spans 16 residues. CDR3 region: CASSFLLAGPYNDQFF. The CDR3 DNA sequence: TGTGCCAGCAGCTTCCTTCTAGCGGGGCCCTACAATGATCAGTTCTTC.

The J gene is TRBJ2-7, the V gene TRBV5-8; D not certain. CDR3 length equals 12 residues. With 3 bases removed from V and 5 bases from J, the gap between germline ends came to 9 bases. Germline V lookup: CDR1 SGHTS, CDR2 YDEGEE. Written as DNA, the CDR3 is TGTGCCAGCAGCTGGGATGGGGACGAGCAGTACTTC. It yields the protein CASSWDGDEQYF.

This clonotype showed up just a few times. The V gene is TRBV4-1, the J gene TRBJ2-7, with D possibly TRBD2 on 6 matching bases. The V end was cut by 4 bases, the J end by 4 bases, with 20 bases between. CDR1 is MGHRA and CDR2 is YSYEKL in the germline V gene. CDR3 length: 16 residues. The CDR3 protein is CASSRIARGEVYEQYF. The CDR3 region has the DNA TGCGCCAGCAGCCGAATAGCGAGAGGGGAGGTTTACGAGCAGTACTTC.

V gene TRBV7-8 combines with J gene TRBJ2-1; D is undetermined. Germline CDR1 and CDR2: SGHVS and FQNEAQ. The CDR3 spans 18 residues. With 5 bases removed from V and 1 base from J, the gap between germline ends came to 21 bases. The CDR3 sequence: CASSPETVYLSSYNEQFF. CDR3 nucleotides: TGTGCCAGCAGCCCAGAGACGGTCTATCTATCGTCCTACAATGAGCAGTTCTTC.

The V call is TRBV2, the J call TRBJ2-2, with 11 bases identical to TRBD2. Unmatched junction bases numbered 7, after V lost 7 bases and J lost 0 bases. The germline V gene encodes CDR1 SNHLY and CDR2 FYNNEI. CDR3 size: 17 residues. CDR3 coding DNA: TGTGCCAGCATAAGTCTAGCGGGGGGCGCGAACACCGGGGAGCTGTTTTTT. Translation gives CASISLAGGANTGELFF.

This clonotype came up a few times. The V and J genes are TRBV20-1 and TRBJ2-7, with 7 bases that match TRBD1. Per germline, CDR1 DFQATT and CDR2 SNEGSKA (reference sequence). CDR3 length: 14 residues. Germline trimming cut 6 bases from V and 2 bases from J; bases unmatched to any gene: 10. CDR3 sequence reads: CSAPRQGLAYEQYF. The CDR3 coding sequence is TGCAGTGCACCCAGACAGGGATTAGCCTACGAGCAGTACTTC.

A few counts support this clonotype. The genes are TRBV20-1 and TRBJ2-1, with TRBD2 matching 10 bases. The CDR3 is 13 residues long. Trimming cost V 0 bases and J 8 bases; bases outside gene matches: 1. Looked up from germline, CDR1 is DFQATT and CDR2 is SNEGSKA (reference sequence). The CDR3: CSARELAGYEQFF. In DNA, the CDR3 is TGCAGTGCTAGAGAACTAGCGGGGTATGAGCAGTTCTTC.

This clonotype came up a few times. The chain carries TRBV12-3 or TRBV12-4 and TRBJ1-1; D remains unclear. The CDR3 has 13 residues. V gave up 1 base and J gave up 6 bases, with 9 bases separating them. The CDR3 is CASSLVWEAEAFF. The CDR3 nucleotides are TGTGCCAGCAGTTTAGTGTGGGAGGCTGAAGCTTTCTTT.

This clonotype was observed a handful of times. The rearrangement joins TRBV5-1 to TRBJ2-7, with D uncertain. This CDR3 is 9 amino acids long. Trimming took off 0 bases at V and 11 bases at J, with 3 bases between the two ends. Germline-derived CDR1 and CDR2 are SGHRS and YFSETQ. The CDR3: CASSLDEYF. Written as DNA, the CDR3 is TGCGCCAGCAGCTTGGACGAGTACTTC. The variable domain in full, completed from reference TRBV5-1 and TRBJ2-7, reads KAGVTQTPRYLIKTRGQQVTLSCSPISGHRSVSWYQQTPGQGLQFLFEYFSETQRNKGNFPGRFSGRQFSNSRSEMNVSTLELGDSALYLCASSLDEYFGPGTRLTVT.

A note on this clonotype: An end of the junction does not agree with germline; a read error may underlie this. The chain uses TRBV3-1 and TRBJ2-1; D gene ambiguous. CDR3 length: 16 residues. CDR1 is LGHDT and CDR2 is YNNKEL in the germline V gene (reference sequence). The CDR3 here is CGSSQKPAPGYNEQFF. The CDR3 region has the DNA TGTGGCAGCAGCCAGAAACCTGCCCCCGGGTACAATGAGCAGTTCTTC.

This rearrangement joins TRBV20-1 to TRBJ1-3; D unresolved. Trimming removed 6 bases from V and 1 base from J, with 7 bases in between. The CDR3 loop spans 12 amino acids. In germline, CDR1 is DFQATT, CDR2 SNEGSKA (reference sequence). The CDR3, as DNA: TGCAGTGCGAGCGGATCTGGAAACACCATATATTTT. Protein sequence: CSASGSGNTIYF.

The CDR3 region has the DNA TGTGCCAGCAGCTTGGGTCTAGCGGGGGTGAGTGAGCAGTTCTTC. Amino acids: CASSLGLAGVSEQFF. This chain links TRBV7-2 with TRBJ2-1; 10 bases match TRBD2. CDR1 and CDR2 from the germline V gene are SGHTA and FQGNSA. CDR3 length: 15 residues. V was pared by 3 bases and J by 9 bases, with 8 bases of the junction left unmatched.

This clonotype occurred a few times. The chain uses TRBV6-2 or TRBV6-3 and TRBJ2-1; 7 bases align to TRBD1. With V trimmed by 6 bases and J by 6 bases, 5 bases remained unmatched. The CDR3 loop spans 13 amino acids. Germline V CDR1 and CDR2: MNHEY, SVGEGT. The DNA for the CDR3 is TGTGCCAGCAGCCGTGGGGACAGCAATGAGCAGTTCTTC. This codes for CASSRGDSNEQFF.

The V and J genes are TRBV12-3 or TRBV12-4 and TRBJ1-6; D unresolved. CDR3 length: 14 residues. V was shortened by 2 bases and J by 7 bases, with 9 bases between the two germline ends. This CDR3 reads CASSLTGFNSPLHF. The CDR3, as DNA: TGTGCCAGCAGTTTAACCGGCTTCAATTCACCCCTCCACTTT.

The chain is built from TRBV20-1 and TRBJ2-2; D is perhaps TRBD1 or TRBD2 (6 bases each). The CDR3 totals 16 residues. Trimming cost V 3 bases and J 4 bases, with 18 bases left between them. Germline loops: CDR1 DFQATT, CDR2 SNEGSKA (reference sequence). The chain's CDR3 is CSARGKGGAITGELFF. CDR3 coding DNA: TGCAGTGCTAGGGGGAAGGGGGGTGCAATCACCGGGGAGCTGTTTTTT.

V is TRBV28 and J is TRBJ2-5; TRBD2 matches 9 bases. J was trimmed by 4 bases and V by 5 bases; bases with no gene match: 11. The CDR3 is 16 amino acids. Germline V gives CDR1 MDHEN, CDR2 SYDVKM. CDR3 region: CASSELPGLAGETQYF. As DNA, the CDR3 is TGTGCCAGCAGTGAGTTACCGGGACTAGCAGGAGAGACCCAGTACTTC.

This clonotype was observed a few times. The chain has TRBV9 and TRBJ2-3; D call uncertain. CDR1 SGDLS and CDR2 YYNGEE come from the germline V gene. Trimming shortened V by 4 bases and J by 3 bases, and 15 bases separated the two germline ends. The CDR3 consists of 15 residues. The CDR3 DNA reads as TGTGCCAGCAGCCCCCAGACCCCTCGAACAGATACGCAGTATTTT. As protein: CASSPQTPRTDTQYF.